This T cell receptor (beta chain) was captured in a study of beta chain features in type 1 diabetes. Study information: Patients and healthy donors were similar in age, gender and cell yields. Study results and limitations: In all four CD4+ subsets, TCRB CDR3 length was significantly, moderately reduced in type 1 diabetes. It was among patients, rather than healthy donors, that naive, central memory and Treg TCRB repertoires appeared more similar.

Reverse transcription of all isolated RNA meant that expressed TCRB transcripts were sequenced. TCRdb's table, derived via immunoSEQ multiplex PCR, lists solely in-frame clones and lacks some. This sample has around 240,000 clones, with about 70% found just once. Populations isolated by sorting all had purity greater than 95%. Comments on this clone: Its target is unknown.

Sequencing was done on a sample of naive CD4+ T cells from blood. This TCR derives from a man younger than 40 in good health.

The CDR3 coding sequence is TGTGCCAGCAGCCAAGGCACGGCCAACGTCCTGACTTTC. Translating gives CASSQGTANVLTF. The chain is built from TRBV16 and TRBJ2-6; D not resolved. This CDR3 has 13 amino acids. CDR1 and CDR2 from the germline V gene are KGHSY and FQNENV. The ends were cut back, 2 bases at V and 6 bases at J, with 5 bases in the middle.